The 22 T cell receptor beta chains listed next were all sequenced from one sample in a study of CD8 T cells in Susac syndrome. Random hexamers were used to reverse transcribe an amount of about 0.5 to 1 ug RNA. TCRdb reprocessed the immunoSEQ multiplex PCR reads with MiXCR, giving one entry per CDR3 protein. Here the sample spans under 150,000 distinct CDR3 sequences, 95% being singletons. The specimen was CD4+ T cells from PBMCs. These receptors were obtained from a human donor with Susac syndrome.

The rearrangement joins TRBV5-6 to TRBJ1-2, with D tentatively TRBD1 (6 bases). The CDR3 is 16 residues long. V gave up 4 bases and J gave up 3 bases, with 19 bases separating them. CDR1 is SGHDT and CDR2 is YYEEEE in the germline V gene. CDR3 residues: CASSVGPWGRDYGYTF. Written as DNA, the CDR3 is TGTGCCAGCAGCGTGGGGCCGTGGGGGCGAGACTATGGCTACACCTTC.

The V and J genes are TRBV27 and TRBJ2-7; D is possibly TRBD1 or TRBD2 (5 bases each). There are 13 residues in the CDR3. Germline CDR1 and CDR2: MNHEY and SMNVEV (reference sequence). V dropped 6 bases and J dropped 3 bases, with 12 bases sitting between them. The CDR3 DNA reads TGTGCCAGCAGACAGCGAGGGGACTACGAGCAGTACTTC. Amino acid sequence: CASRQRGDYEQYF.

The V call is TRBV5-6, the J call TRBJ1-4; D not certain. This CDR3 is 11 amino acids long. The V end was cut by 0 bases, the J end by 12 bases, with 6 bases between. Germline CDR1 SGHDT, CDR2 YYEEEE. CDR3 nucleotides: TGTGCCAGCAGCTTGGGGGCCGAACTGTTTTTT. Translation: CASSLGAELFF.

This chain uses TRBV29-1 with TRBJ2-5; the match to TRBD1 covers 11 bases. CDR1 is SQVTM, CDR2 ANQGSEA, per germline. The ends lost 5 bases at V and 1 base at J; junction bases unmatched: 6. This CDR3 is 15 amino acids long. CDR3 residues: CSVRTGGSPQETQYF. CDR3 in DNA: TGCAGCGTTCGGACAGGGGGCTCCCCCCAAGAGACCCAGTACTTC.

The chain is built from TRBV4-1 and TRBJ1-1; D is uncertain. The CDR3 runs to 15 residues. Germline V CDR1 and CDR2: MGHRA, YSYEKL. V lost 1 base and J 4 bases, leaving 13 bases between the germline ends. The CDR3 sequence is CASSQVGGLVTEAFF. CDR3 DNA: TGCGCCAGCAGCCAAGTCGGAGGTCTCGTCACTGAAGCTTTCTTT.

This chain links TRBV12-3 or TRBV12-4 with TRBJ2-7, with D perhaps matching TRBD1 (5 bases). The germline V and J ends were trimmed by 4 bases and 3 bases, with 13 bases remaining between them. The CDR3 covers 14 residues. In DNA, the CDR3 is TGTGCCAGCAGTTCCAACAGGAGAAACTACGAGCAGTACTTC. It specifies CASSSNRRNYEQYF.

The V and J genes are TRBV20-1 and TRBJ2-6; a possible D gene is TRBD2 (5 bases). The germline CDR1 and CDR2 sequences are DFQATT and SNEGSKA (reference sequence). The CDR3 runs to 15 residues. Trimming took off 2 bases at V and 3 bases at J, with 11 bases between the two ends. Here the CDR3 reads CSARRGSGGANVLTF. CDR3 bases: TGCAGTGCTAGACGGGGATCAGGTGGGGCCAACGTCCTGACTTTC.

CDR3 loop: CSARVTGLGNQPQHF. The CDR3 DNA follows: TGCAGTGCTAGGGTTACAGGGTTGGGCAATCAGCCCCAGCATTTT. The J gene is TRBJ1-5, the V gene TRBV20-1; D is perhaps TRBD1 (6 bases). CDR1 is DFQATT, CDR2 SNEGSKA, per germline (reference sequence). V was trimmed by 3 bases and J by 2 bases, leaving 14 bases between them. This CDR3 is 15 amino acids long.

This clonotype was seen a few times. This chain joins TRBV28 and TRBJ2-7; 9 positions match TRBD1. V was pared by 6 bases and J by 3 bases, with 9 bases of the junction left unmatched. The CDR3 is 15 amino acids. Germline values: CDR1 MDHEN, CDR2 SYDVKM. CDR3 nucleotides: TGTGCCAGCAGGAGCCGGGACAGGGCCAACTACGAGCAGTACTTC. Translation: CASRSRDRANYEQYF.

The chain is built from TRBV4-2 and TRBJ1-1; D gene unclear. CDR3 size: 14 residues. From germline, CDR1 is LGHNA and CDR2 YNFKEQ. Trimming left V 4 bases short and J 1 base short, with 10 bases between. The CDR3 protein is CASSPKQQNTEAFF. The DNA for the CDR3 is TGTGCCAGCAGCCCGAAACAGCAGAACACTGAAGCTTTCTTT.

The chain uses TRBV12-3 or TRBV12-4 and TRBJ2-1; D not certain. The CDR3 is 15 amino acids. The V gene lost 1 base and the J gene lost 7 bases, with 14 bases spanning the gap. CDR3 in amino acids: CASSLGTGLRNEQFF. For the CDR3, the DNA is TGTGCCAGCAGTTTAGGGACGGGTTTAAGGAATGAGCAGTTCTTC.

The J gene is TRBJ1-6, the V gene TRBV7-9, with D unresolved. CDR3 size: 14 residues. Germline lookup yields CDR1 SEHNR and CDR2 FQNEAQ (reference sequence). The ends were cut back, 1 base at V and 8 bases at J, with 9 bases in the middle. The CDR3 loop is CASSLGAGDSPLHF. The CDR3 DNA reads as TGTGCCAGCAGCTTAGGGGCCGGAGATTCACCCCTCCACTTT. The variable domain in full, completed from reference TRBV7-9 and TRBJ1-6, reads DTGVSQNPRHKITKRGQNVTFRCDPISEHNRLYWYRQTLGQGPEFLTYFQNEAQLEKSRLLSDRFSAERPKGSFSTLEIQRTEQGDSAMYLCASSLGAGDSPLHFGNGTRLTVT.

The J gene is TRBJ2-1, the V gene TRBV9, with TRBD1 matching 8 bases. CDR3 length: 15 amino acids. V lost 4 bases, J lost 6 bases, and 9 bases stayed unmatched. CDR1 and CDR2 from the germline V gene are SGDLS and YYNGEE. The CDR3 here is CASSPRTGKPNEQFF. The CDR3 DNA follows: TGTGCCAGCAGCCCCCGGACAGGGAAACCCAATGAGCAGTTCTTC. Full variable domain (missing parts from reference TRBV9 and TRBJ2-1): DSGVTQTPKHLITATGQRVTLRCSPRSGDLSVYWYQQSLDQGLQFLIQYYNGEERAKGNILERFSAQQFPDLHSELNLSSLELGDSALYFCASSPRTGKPNEQFFGPGTRLTVL.

J is TRBJ1-1 and V is TRBV3-1, with D possibly matching TRBD1 (6 bases). This CDR3 is built from 13 residues. In germline, CDR1 is LGHDT, CDR2 YNNKEL (reference sequence). V lost 0 bases, J lost 10 bases, and 12 bases lay in between. The CDR3 sequence: CASSQEQGSRAFF. The DNA of the CDR3 is TGTGCCAGCAGCCAAGAACAGGGCAGTCGAGCTTTCTTT.

V and J are TRBV20-1 and TRBJ2-3; 9 bases line up with TRBD2. Germline V gene sequence: CDR1 DFQATT, CDR2 SNEGSKA (reference sequence). CDR3 length: 15 amino acids. V trimming: 3 bases; J trimming: 5 bases; junction bases outside the gene matches: 9. The CDR3: CSARAIAGAGDTQYF. The CDR3 bases are TGCAGTGCTAGGGCGATAGCGGGAGCAGGAGATACGCAGTATTTT.

The chain recombines TRBV9 with TRBJ1-1; D remains ambiguous. The CDR3 has 16 amino acids. Germline CDR1 and CDR2: SGDLS and YYNGEE. V was shortened by 0 bases and J by 6 bases, with 18 bases between the two germline ends. The CDR3 DNA is TGTGCCAGCAGCGTAGGCTCGCCAAATGATGGTCCTGAAGCTTTCTTT. This sequence encodes CASSVGSPNDGPEAFF.

The J gene is TRBJ2-7, the V gene TRBV3-1; D possibly corresponds to TRBD2 (5 bases). Between the trimmed V and J ends, which lost 0 bases and 7 bases, there was a span of 10 bases. This CDR3 is built from 13 residues. Germline values: CDR1 LGHDT, CDR2 YNNKEL (reference sequence). The CDR3 DNA reads as TGTGCCAGCAGCCAAGAGTTAGCGCTGGAGCAGTACTTC. Amino acid sequence: CASSQELALEQYF.

The rearrangement joins TRBV4-2 to TRBJ1-1, with D unresolved. Germline V gene sequence: CDR1 LGHNA, CDR2 YNFKEQ. This CDR3 has 13 residues. With 0 bases removed from V and 1 base from J, the gap between germline ends came to 3 bases. This CDR3 reads CASSQEKNTEAFF. The CDR3 DNA sequence: TGTGCCAGCAGCCAAGAAAAGAACACTGAAGCTTTCTTT.

The rearrangement uses TRBV30 and TRBJ1-1, with D perhaps TRBD1 (5 bases). Per germline, CDR1 GTSNPN and CDR2 SVGIG (reference sequence). The V end lost 3 bases, the J end lost 4 bases, and 24 bases lay between the germline ends. The CDR3 totals 17 residues. The CDR3 loop is CAWRGPQGHLSGTEAFF. DNA for the CDR3: TGTGCCTGGAGAGGCCCTCAGGGCCATCTGTCGGGCACTGAAGCTTTCTTT.

This sequence joins TRBV30 and TRBJ1-3, with TRBD1 as a possible D gene (6 bases). CDR1 and CDR2 (germline): GTSNPN, SVGIG (reference sequence). Trimming removed 5 bases at V and 11 bases at J, with 13 bases between. CDR3 length: 11 residues. Written as DNA, the CDR3 is TGTGCCTGGGGTGCGGGACATGCCATATATTTT. This gives the protein CAWGAGHAIYF.

CDR3 sequence reads: CASSYGGTNGYTF. The CDR3 region has the DNA TGTGCCAGCAGTTACGGGGGAACGAATGGCTACACCTTC. V and J are TRBV6-5 and TRBJ1-2, with D perhaps matching TRBD1 (5 bases). The CDR3 has 13 residues. Trimming cost V 2 bases and J 6 bases, with 10 bases left between them. CDR1 is MNHEY, CDR2 SVGAGI, per germline.

The table lists this clonotype with a count of one. CDR3: CASSPPGRYTEAFF. CDR3 DNA sequence: TGCGCCAGCAGCCCCCCCGGGAGGTACACTGAAGCTTTCTTT. The V gene is TRBV5-1, the J gene TRBJ1-1; D is uncertain. Germline V lookup: CDR1 SGHRS, CDR2 YFSETQ. This CDR3 has 14 residues. The ends were cut back, 4 bases at V and 3 bases at J, with 13 bases in the middle. Full variable domain (outside the CDR3, taken from reference TRBV5-1 and TRBJ1-1): KAGVTQTPRYLIKTRGQQVTLSCSPISGHRSVSWYQQTPGQGLQFLFEYFSETQRNKGNFPGRFSGRQFSNSRSEMNVSTLELGDSALYLCASSPPGRYTEAFFGQGTRLTVV.